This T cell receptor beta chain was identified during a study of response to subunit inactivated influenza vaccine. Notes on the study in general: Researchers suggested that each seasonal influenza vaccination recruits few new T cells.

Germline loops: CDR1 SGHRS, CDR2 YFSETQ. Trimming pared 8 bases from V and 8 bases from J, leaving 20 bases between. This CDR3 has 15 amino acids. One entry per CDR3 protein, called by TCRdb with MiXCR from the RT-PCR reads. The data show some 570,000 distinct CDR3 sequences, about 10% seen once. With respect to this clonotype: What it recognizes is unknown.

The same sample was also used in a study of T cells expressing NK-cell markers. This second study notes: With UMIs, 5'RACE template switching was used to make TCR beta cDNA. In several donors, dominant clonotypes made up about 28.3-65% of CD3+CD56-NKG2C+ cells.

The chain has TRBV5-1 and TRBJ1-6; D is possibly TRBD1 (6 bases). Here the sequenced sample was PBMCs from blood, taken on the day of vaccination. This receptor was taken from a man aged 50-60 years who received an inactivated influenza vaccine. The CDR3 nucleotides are TGCGCCAGTAAACCCCAGGCAGGGGCTGATTCACCCCTCCACTTT. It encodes CASKPQAGADSPLHF.